Here is one T cell receptor beta chain with its context. In the original analysis: From reference gene primer amplification, estimates of nucleated cell counts were derived. Sequencing used immunoSEQ multiplex PCR; TCRdb keeps in-frame clones, though not all of them. Clone size and the V and J calls come from that table; the DNA yielded D and trimming. The repertoire consists of some 50,000 clones, with 83% occurring once and the leading ten covering over 7%. The data were obtained in a study of blood T cell repertoires in COVID-19. On the study more broadly: The study drew acute and convalescent COVID-19 samples from the United States, Italy and Spain. T cells, B-cell-depleted T cells, or PBMCs supplied cDNA or gDNA.

The CDR3 contains 13 residues. The V gene lost 9 bases and the J gene lost 0 bases, with 8 bases spanning the gap. Germline lookup yields CDR1 KGHSH and CDR2 LQKENI. The sequence came from a man older than 75 in a cohort sampled during active COVID-19. Sequences were obtained from peripheral blood. The genes are TRBV18 and TRBJ1-4; possibly TRBD1 for D (5 bases). CDR3 sequence: CASAGTTNEKLFF. DNA for the CDR3: TGTGCCAGTGCAGGGACAACTAATGAAAAACTGTTTTTT.